The table lists the clone carrying this T cell receptor (beta chain) with a count of one. The sample is drawn from a study of blood T cell repertoires in COVID-19. Assay: immunoSEQ multiplex PCR; the TCRdb copy retains only in-frame clones and omits some. Of about 82,000 clones detected, roughly 78% appear once; the ten largest clones hold 36%. V lost 2 bases and J lost 7, with 14 bases in between. CDR3 length: 15 residues. CDR1 and CDR2 from the germline V gene are MRHNA and SNTAGT. The genes are TRBV6-4 and TRBJ1-4, with a tentative D call TRBD1 (6 bases). The specimen was peripheral blood. The receptor was isolated from a man between 60 and 75 years old with COVID-19, enrolled during active disease. CDR3 sequence (DNA): TGTGCCAGCAGTGACCACAGGGAGCAAAGTGAAAAACTGTTTTTT. Translating it yields CASSDHREQSEKLFF.